These T cell receptor beta chains were read from a single sample in a study of blood T cell repertoires in COVID-19. TCRdb's copy holds only in-frame clones and misses some; the assay was immunoSEQ multiplex PCR. The repertoire holds around 300,000 clones, around 90% seen once, with roughly 2.2% in the top ten. Sequencing input: peripheral blood. These receptors were obtained from a man aged 50 to 59 with acute or convalescent COVID-19. Both conserved end residues are part of each CDR3. The D gene is left open where the match is weak. Rows give clone size only sometimes, using once, few, many, or a class for an expanded clone.

v_call: TRBV7-9; j_call: TRBJ2-4; cdr3_length: 13; clone_size: .; d_call: .; cdr3_aa: CASSLGTRDIQYF; cdr3_nt: TGTGCCAGCAGCTTAGGGACCAGGGACATTCAGTACTTC
v_call: TRBV20-1; j_call: TRBJ2-5; cdr3_length: 13; clone_size: .; d_call: .; cdr3_aa: CSASFEGGVTQYF; cdr3_nt: TGCAGTGCTAGTTTTGAGGGCGGCGTGACCCAGTACTTC
v_call: TRBV24-1; j_call: TRBJ2-3; cdr3_length: 12; clone_size: .; d_call: .; cdr3_aa: CATRGHTDTQYF; cdr3_nt: TGTGCCACCAGGGGACACACAGATACGCAGTATTTT
v_call: TRBV18; j_call: TRBJ1-3; cdr3_length: 14; clone_size: .; d_call: .; cdr3_aa: CASSPQGSGNTIYF; cdr3_nt: TGTGCCAGCTCACCGCAGGGTTCAGGAAACACCATATATTTT
v_call: TRBV3-1/TRBV3-2; j_call: TRBJ1-4; cdr3_length: 15; clone_size: .; d_call: .; cdr3_aa: CASSQRGVDTEKLFF; cdr3_nt: TGTGCCAGCAGCCAGCGGGGGGTGGACACCGAAAAACTGTTTTTT
v_call: TRBV27; j_call: TRBJ2-1; cdr3_length: 15; clone_size: .; d_call: TRBD2; cdr3_aa: CASSLVVAGFNEQFF; cdr3_nt: TGTGCCAGCAGTTTAGTGGTAGCGGGCTTCAATGAGCAGTTCTTC
v_call: TRBV19; j_call: TRBJ2-5; cdr3_length: 14; clone_size: few; d_call: .; cdr3_aa: CASSTGQTQETQYF; cdr3_nt: TGTGCCAGTAGTACCGGACAGACCCAAGAGACCCAGTACTTC
v_call: TRBV30; j_call: TRBJ1-6; cdr3_length: 18; clone_size: once; d_call: TRBD1; cdr3_aa: CAWTTFGTGGARNSPLHF; cdr3_nt: TGTGCCTGGACTACGTTCGGGACAGGGGGCGCGCGGAATTCACCCCTCCACTTT
v_call: TRBV5-1; j_call: TRBJ2-3; cdr3_length: 21; clone_size: .; d_call: TRBD2; cdr3_aa: CASSAARTSGGAGASTDTQYF; cdr3_nt: TGCGCCAGCAGCGCCGCCCGGACTAGCGGGGGGGCAGGGGCCAGCACAGATACGCAGTATTTT
v_call: TRBV12-3/TRBV12-4; j_call: TRBJ1-1; cdr3_length: 12; clone_size: .; d_call: .; cdr3_aa: CASSGQNTEAFF; cdr3_nt: TGTGCCAGCAGTGGACAGAACACTGAAGCTTTCTTT
v_call: TRBV19; j_call: TRBJ2-5; cdr3_length: 16; clone_size: .; d_call: .; cdr3_aa: CASSPYGPGPQETQYF; cdr3_nt: TGTGCCAGTAGCCCATACGGTCCAGGGCCCCAAGAGACCCAGTACTTC
v_call: TRBV7-9; j_call: TRBJ2-5; cdr3_length: 15; clone_size: .; d_call: TRBD2; cdr3_aa: CASSDFGTSGETQYF; cdr3_nt: TGTGCCAGCAGCGATTTCGGGACTAGCGGAGAGACCCAGTACTTC
v_call: TRBV2; j_call: TRBJ2-5; cdr3_length: 12; clone_size: .; d_call: .; cdr3_aa: CASSDREETQYF; cdr3_nt: TGTGCCAGCAGTGATCGAGAAGAGACCCAGTACTTC
v_call: TRBV10-1; j_call: TRBJ1-1; cdr3_length: 15; clone_size: .; d_call: .; cdr3_aa: CASSYGVGGGSEAFF; cdr3_nt: TGCGCCAGCTCCTACGGCGTGGGGGGGGGATCTGAAGCTTTCTTT
v_call: TRBV6-5; j_call: TRBJ2-1; cdr3_length: 13; clone_size: .; d_call: TRBD2; cdr3_aa: CATQRGSYNEQFF; cdr3_nt: TGTGCCACCCAGCGGGGGAGTTACAATGAGCAGTTCTTC
v_call: TRBV4-1; j_call: TRBJ1-2; cdr3_length: 15; clone_size: .; d_call: .; cdr3_aa: CASSQATLGTYGYTF; cdr3_nt: TGCGCCAGCAGCCAAGCAACATTAGGGACTTATGGCTACACCTTC
v_call: TRBV5-6; j_call: TRBJ2-5; cdr3_length: 17; clone_size: .; d_call: TRBD2; cdr3_aa: CASSLGLAGGYQETQYF; cdr3_nt: TGTGCCAGCAGCTTGGGGCTAGCGGGGGGCTATCAAGAGACCCAGTACTTC
v_call: TRBV18; j_call: TRBJ2-7; cdr3_length: 14; clone_size: .; d_call: .; cdr3_aa: CASSVTGTSYEQYF; cdr3_nt: TGTGCCAGCTCAGTGACAGGGACTTCCTACGAGCAGTACTTC
v_call: TRBV3-1/TRBV3-2; j_call: TRBJ1-3; cdr3_length: 16; clone_size: .; d_call: TRBD1; cdr3_aa: CASSRMGQIQRNTIYF; cdr3_nt: TGTGCCAGCAGCAGAATGGGACAGATTCAGAGAAACACCATATATTTT
v_call: TRBV29-1; j_call: TRBJ2-2; cdr3_length: 16; clone_size: .; d_call: .; cdr3_aa: CSVPSGGGFNTGELFF; cdr3_nt: TGCAGCGTTCCTTCAGGTGGGGGGTTCAACACCGGGGAGCTGTTTTTT
v_call: TRBV20-1; j_call: TRBJ1-6; cdr3_length: 16; clone_size: .; d_call: .; cdr3_aa: CSASRSPGHYNSPLHF; cdr3_nt: TGCAGTGCTAGTCGAAGCCCGGGACACTATAATTCACCCCTCCACTTT
v_call: TRBV27; j_call: TRBJ2-3; cdr3_length: 13; clone_size: once; d_call: .; cdr3_aa: CASNRAGGHTQYF; cdr3_nt: TGTGCCAGCAATCGGGCCGGGGGTCATACGCAGTATTTT
v_call: TRBV7-9; j_call: TRBJ2-7; cdr3_length: 16; clone_size: .; d_call: TRBD1; cdr3_aa: CASSLSSGGPDYEQYF; cdr3_nt: TGTGCCAGCAGCTTAAGCTCAGGGGGCCCTGACTACGAGCAGTACTTC
v_call: TRBV6-5; j_call: TRBJ1-5; cdr3_length: 15; clone_size: .; d_call: .; cdr3_aa: CASSYEANSNQPQHF; cdr3_nt: TGTGCCAGCAGTTACGAGGCTAATAGCAATCAGCCCCAGCATTTT
v_call: TRBV7-3; j_call: TRBJ1-1; cdr3_length: 15; clone_size: once; d_call: .; cdr3_aa: CASRSLTPADTEAFF; cdr3_nt: TGTGCCAGCAGGTCCCTCACCCCCGCGGACACTGAAGCTTTCTTT
v_call: TRBV7-9; j_call: TRBJ1-6; cdr3_length: 16; clone_size: once; d_call: .; cdr3_aa: CASSSPYGRGNSPLHF; cdr3_nt: TGTGCCAGCAGCTCCCCCTATGGTAGGGGTAATTCACCCCTCCACTTT
v_call: TRBV6-5; j_call: TRBJ2-7; cdr3_length: 15; clone_size: .; d_call: TRBD2; cdr3_aa: CASSHPAGPTYEQYF; cdr3_nt: TGTGCCAGCAGTCACCCAGCGGGGCCAACCTACGAGCAGTACTTC
v_call: TRBV6-5; j_call: TRBJ2-7; cdr3_length: 16; clone_size: once; d_call: TRBD1; cdr3_aa: CASSYGWDSATYEQYF; cdr3_nt: TGTGCCAGCAGTTACGGATGGGACAGCGCTACCTACGAGCAGTACTTC
v_call: TRBV28; j_call: TRBJ2-3; cdr3_length: 12; clone_size: .; d_call: .; cdr3_aa: CASSERSDTQYF; cdr3_nt: TGTGCCAGCAGTGAGAGGTCAGATACGCAGTATTTT
v_call: TRBV5-1; j_call: TRBJ2-5; cdr3_length: 13; clone_size: .; d_call: .; cdr3_aa: CASSSSSTETQYF; cdr3_nt: TGCGCCAGCAGCTCTTCGAGCACCGAGACCCAGTACTTC
v_call: TRBV6-5; j_call: TRBJ1-2; cdr3_length: 12; clone_size: .; d_call: TRBD1; cdr3_aa: CASSPDRGRDTF; cdr3_nt: TGTGCCAGCAGCCCGGACAGGGGGAGGGACACCTTC
v_call: TRBV28; j_call: TRBJ1-6; cdr3_length: 17; clone_size: once; d_call: TRBD1; cdr3_aa: CASSLWRGQGAGSPLHF; cdr3_nt: TGTGCCAGCAGTTTATGGAGAGGCCAGGGGGCGGGGTCACCCCTCCACTTT
v_call: TRBV6-2/TRBV6-3; j_call: TRBJ1-1; cdr3_length: 13; clone_size: few; d_call: .; cdr3_aa: CASSGLMNTEAFF; cdr3_nt: TGTGCCAGCAGTGGGCTCATGAACACTGAAGCTTTCTTT
v_call: TRBV12-3/TRBV12-4; j_call: TRBJ2-7; cdr3_length: 12; clone_size: .; d_call: .; cdr3_aa: CASSLGGDEQYF; cdr3_nt: TGTGCCAGCAGTTTAGGCGGGGATGAGCAGTACTTC
v_call: TRBV6-5; j_call: TRBJ2-7; cdr3_length: 12; clone_size: .; d_call: .; cdr3_aa: CASGGTVYEQYF; cdr3_nt: TGTGCCAGCGGGGGGACAGTCTACGAGCAGTACTTC
v_call: TRBV5-1; j_call: TRBJ1-2; cdr3_length: 13; clone_size: .; d_call: .; cdr3_aa: CASSLATGSGYTF; cdr3_nt: TGCGCCAGCAGCTTGGCCACAGGTAGTGGCTACACCTTC
v_call: TRBV6-5; j_call: TRBJ1-1; cdr3_length: 14; clone_size: .; d_call: TRBD1; cdr3_aa: CASSQSGQGTEAFF; cdr3_nt: TGTGCCAGCAGCCAATCGGGACAGGGGACTGAAGCTTTCTTT
v_call: TRBV2; j_call: TRBJ1-2; cdr3_length: 15; clone_size: .; d_call: .; cdr3_aa: CASRTDRYINYGYTF; cdr3_nt: TGTGCCAGCAGAACTGACAGATACATTAACTATGGCTACACCTTC
v_call: TRBV18; j_call: TRBJ1-5; cdr3_length: 14; clone_size: .; d_call: .; cdr3_aa: CASSPSGGNQPQHF; cdr3_nt: TGTGCCAGCTCACCCTCCGGGGGCAATCAGCCCCAGCATTTT
v_call: TRBV7-8; j_call: TRBJ2-3; cdr3_length: 14; clone_size: .; d_call: .; cdr3_aa: CASSLARVVDTQYF; cdr3_nt: TGTGCCAGCAGCTTAGCCAGGGTTGTAGATACGCAGTATTTT
v_call: TRBV14; j_call: TRBJ1-4; cdr3_length: 17; clone_size: .; d_call: .; cdr3_aa: CASSPDRGGATNEKLFF; cdr3_nt: TGTGCCAGCAGCCCGGACCGAGGGGGAGCAACTAATGAAAAACTGTTTTTT
v_call: TRBV5-6; j_call: TRBJ2-1; cdr3_length: 16; clone_size: few; d_call: TRBD2; cdr3_aa: CASSPVAGGQFNEQFF; cdr3_nt: TGTGCCAGCAGCCCGGTAGCGGGGGGGCAGTTTAATGAGCAGTTCTTC
v_call: TRBV5-5; j_call: TRBJ1-2; cdr3_length: 13; clone_size: .; d_call: .; cdr3_aa: CASRPTVTYGYTF; cdr3_nt: TGTGCCAGCAGACCGACAGTTACCTATGGCTACACCTTC
v_call: TRBV5-6; j_call: TRBJ2-2; cdr3_length: 12; clone_size: .; d_call: .; cdr3_aa: CASSEADGELFF; cdr3_nt: TGTGCCAGCAGTGAGGCGGACGGGGAGCTGTTTTTT
v_call: TRBV18; j_call: TRBJ1-6; cdr3_length: 12; clone_size: once; d_call: .; cdr3_aa: CASSPAGSPLHF; cdr3_nt: TGTGCCAGCTCACCAGCGGGTTCACCCCTCCACTTT
v_call: TRBV27; j_call: TRBJ1-1; cdr3_length: 15; clone_size: .; d_call: .; cdr3_aa: CASSLRGGLNTEAFF; cdr3_nt: TGTGCCAGCAGTTTAAGGGGGGGGTTGAACACTGAAGCTTTCTTT
v_call: TRBV19; j_call: TRBJ1-1; cdr3_length: 14; clone_size: few; d_call: .; cdr3_aa: CASSKQGRNTEAFF; cdr3_nt: TGTGCCAGTAGTAAACAGGGTAGGAACACTGAAGCTTTCTTT
v_call: TRBV7-2; j_call: TRBJ1-3; cdr3_length: 17; clone_size: once; d_call: .; cdr3_aa: CASSGVWQEGSGNTIYF; cdr3_nt: TGTGCCAGCAGCGGCGTTTGGCAGGAGGGCTCTGGAAACACCATATATTTT
v_call: TRBV5-1; j_call: TRBJ1-6; cdr3_length: 13; clone_size: .; d_call: .; cdr3_aa: CASSLNGEEPLHF; cdr3_nt: TGCGCCAGCAGCTTGAACGGTGAAGAACCCCTCCACTTT
v_call: TRBV19; j_call: TRBJ1-2; cdr3_length: 12; clone_size: .; d_call: TRBD1; cdr3_aa: CASSSNRGGYTF; cdr3_nt: TGTGCCAGTAGTTCCAACAGGGGTGGCTACACCTTC
v_call: TRBV11-2; j_call: TRBJ1-1; cdr3_length: 12; clone_size: .; d_call: .; cdr3_aa: CASSSGQVPAFF; cdr3_nt: TGTGCCAGCAGCTCTGGACAAGTGCCGGCTTTCTTT